The source of this T cell receptor (beta chain) is a study of blood T cell repertoires in COVID-19. Study details: T cells, B-cell-depleted T cells, or PBMCs provided the cDNA or gDNA that served as material.

Profiled with immunoSEQ multiplex PCR; TCRdb holds only in-frame clones, not every one. The data contain about 200,000 clones, roughly four fifths of them seen just once; the ten biggest clones take up around 16%. This clonotype was sampled from a man aged 40-55 years who had recovered from COVID-19. Sequencing used PBMCs or T cells enriched from blood (not recorded which).

As DNA, the CDR3 is TGCGCCAGTGTACAGGGGATCGGCACTGAAGCTTTCTTT. Residues: CASVQGIGTEAFF. This rearrangement joins TRBV4-3 to TRBJ1-1; 7 bases match TRBD1. There are 13 residues in the CDR3. Germline CDR1 and CDR2: LGHNA and YSLEER. V trimming: 9 bases; J trimming: 4 bases; junction bases outside the gene matches: 8.